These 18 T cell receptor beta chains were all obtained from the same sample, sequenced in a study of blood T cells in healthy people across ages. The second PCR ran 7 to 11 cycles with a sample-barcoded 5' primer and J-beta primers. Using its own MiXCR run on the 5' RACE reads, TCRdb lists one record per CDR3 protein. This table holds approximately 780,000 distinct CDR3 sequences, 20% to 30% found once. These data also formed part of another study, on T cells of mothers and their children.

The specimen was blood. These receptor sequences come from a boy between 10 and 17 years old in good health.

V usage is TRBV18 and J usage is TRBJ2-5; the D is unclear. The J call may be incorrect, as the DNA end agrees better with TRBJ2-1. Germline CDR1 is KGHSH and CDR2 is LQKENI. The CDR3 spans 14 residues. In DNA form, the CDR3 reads TGTGCCAGCTCACCCTTTCCGGGCGAAAATGAGCAGTTCTTC. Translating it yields CASSPFPGENEQFF.

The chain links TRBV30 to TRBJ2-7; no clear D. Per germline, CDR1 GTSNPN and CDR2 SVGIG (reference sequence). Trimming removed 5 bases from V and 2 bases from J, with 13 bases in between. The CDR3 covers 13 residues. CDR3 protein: CAWLKAPPYEQYF. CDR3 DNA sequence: TGTGCCTGGCTAAAGGCCCCCCCCTACGAGCAGTACTTC.

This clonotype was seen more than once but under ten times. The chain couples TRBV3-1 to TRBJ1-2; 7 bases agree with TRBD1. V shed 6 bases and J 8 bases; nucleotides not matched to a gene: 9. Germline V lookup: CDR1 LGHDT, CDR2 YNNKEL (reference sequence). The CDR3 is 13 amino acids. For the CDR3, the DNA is TGTGCCAGCAGACGACAGGGAATAGGCGGCTACACCTTC. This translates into CASRRQGIGGYTF.

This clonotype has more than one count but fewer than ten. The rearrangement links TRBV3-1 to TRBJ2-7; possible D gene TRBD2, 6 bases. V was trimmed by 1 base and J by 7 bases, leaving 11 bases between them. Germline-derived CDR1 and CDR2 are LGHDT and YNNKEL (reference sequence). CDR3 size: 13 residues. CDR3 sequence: CASSQGGRGEQYF. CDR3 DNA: TGTGCCAGCAGCCAAGGTGGACGGGGGGAGCAGTACTTC.

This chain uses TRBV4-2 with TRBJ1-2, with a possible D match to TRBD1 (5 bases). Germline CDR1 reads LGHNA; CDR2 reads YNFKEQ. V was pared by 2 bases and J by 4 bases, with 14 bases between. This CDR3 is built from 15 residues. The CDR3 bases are TGTGCCAGCAGCCAAAGGGACCGACGTACCTATGGCTACACCTTC. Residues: CASSQRDRRTYGYTF.

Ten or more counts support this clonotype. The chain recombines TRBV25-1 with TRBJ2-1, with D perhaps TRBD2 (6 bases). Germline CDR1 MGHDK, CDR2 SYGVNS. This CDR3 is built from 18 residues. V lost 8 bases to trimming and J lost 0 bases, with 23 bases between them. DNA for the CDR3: TGTGCCAGCGCACTCCAGGACGGAGGGACGAGCTCCTACAATGAGCAGTTCTTC. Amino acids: CASALQDGGTSSYNEQFF.

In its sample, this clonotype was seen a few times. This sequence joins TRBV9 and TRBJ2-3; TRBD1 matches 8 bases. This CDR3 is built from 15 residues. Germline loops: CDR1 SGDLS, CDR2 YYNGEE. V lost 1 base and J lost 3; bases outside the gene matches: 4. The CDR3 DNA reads TGTGCCAGCAGCGTACAGGGGGCGCGGACAGATACGCAGTATTTT. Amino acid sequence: CASSVQGARTDTQYF.

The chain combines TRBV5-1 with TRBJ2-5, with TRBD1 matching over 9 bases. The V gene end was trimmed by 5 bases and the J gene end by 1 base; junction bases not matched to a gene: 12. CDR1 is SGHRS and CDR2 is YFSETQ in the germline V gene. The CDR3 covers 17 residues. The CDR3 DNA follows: TGCGCCAGCAGTGGGACCTCCGGGACAGGGACCCAAGAGACCCAGTACTTC. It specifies CASSGTSGTGTQETQYF.

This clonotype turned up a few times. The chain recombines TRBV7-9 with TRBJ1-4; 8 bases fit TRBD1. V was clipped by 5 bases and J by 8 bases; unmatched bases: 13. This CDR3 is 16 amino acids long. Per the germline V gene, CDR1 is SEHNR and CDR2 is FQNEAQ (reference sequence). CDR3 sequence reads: CASSLFAGGRGEKLFF. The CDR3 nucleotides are TGTGCCAGCAGCCTTTTCGCAGGGGGCCGAGGGGAAAAACTGTTTTTT.

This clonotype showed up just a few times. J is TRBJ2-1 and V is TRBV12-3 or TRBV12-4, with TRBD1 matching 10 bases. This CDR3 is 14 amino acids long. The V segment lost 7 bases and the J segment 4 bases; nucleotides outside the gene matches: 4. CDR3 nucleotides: TGTGCCAGCAACCCGGGACAGGGGTACAATGAGCAGTTCTTC. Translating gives CASNPGQGYNEQFF.

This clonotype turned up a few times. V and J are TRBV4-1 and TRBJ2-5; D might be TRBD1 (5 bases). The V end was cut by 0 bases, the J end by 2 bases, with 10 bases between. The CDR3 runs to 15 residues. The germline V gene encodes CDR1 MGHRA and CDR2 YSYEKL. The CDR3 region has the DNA TGCGCCAGCAGCCAAGATGAAGGGGAACAAGAGACCCAGTACTTC. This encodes CASSQDEGEQETQYF.

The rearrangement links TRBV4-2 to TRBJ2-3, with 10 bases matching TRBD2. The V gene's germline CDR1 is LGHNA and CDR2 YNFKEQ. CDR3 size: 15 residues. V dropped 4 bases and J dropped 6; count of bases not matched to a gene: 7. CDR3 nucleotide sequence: TGTGCCAGCAGCCGTGTACTTAGCGGGGGGGATACGCAGTATTTT. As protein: CASSRVLSGGDTQYF.

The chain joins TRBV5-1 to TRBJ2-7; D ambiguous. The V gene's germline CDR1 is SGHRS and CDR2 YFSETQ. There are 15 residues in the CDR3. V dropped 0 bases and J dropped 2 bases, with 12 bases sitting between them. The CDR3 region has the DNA TGCGCCAGCAGCTTGGTTAGGGCGCAGACCTACGAGCAGTACTTC. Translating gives CASSLVRAQTYEQYF.

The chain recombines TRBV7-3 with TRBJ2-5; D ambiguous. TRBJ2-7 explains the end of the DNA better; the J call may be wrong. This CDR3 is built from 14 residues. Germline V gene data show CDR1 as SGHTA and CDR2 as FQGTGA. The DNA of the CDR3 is TGTGCCAGCAGCTTAAGGGCGGACGACTACGAGCAGTACTTC. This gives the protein CASSLRADDYEQYF.

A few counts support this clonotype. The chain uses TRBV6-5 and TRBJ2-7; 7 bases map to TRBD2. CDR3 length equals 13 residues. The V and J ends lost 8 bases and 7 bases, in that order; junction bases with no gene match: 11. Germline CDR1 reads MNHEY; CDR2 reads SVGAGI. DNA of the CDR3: TGTGCCAGCCGCCCTTGGCAGGGAGGGGAGCAGTACTTC. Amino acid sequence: CASRPWQGGEQYF.

The CDR3 coding sequence is TGTGCCAGTACCCACTATAGCAATCAGCCCCAGCATTTT. The encoded protein is CASTHYSNQPQHF. The chain carries TRBV19 and TRBJ1-5; no firm D call. This CDR3 has 13 residues. V was cut by 7 bases and J by 0 bases, with 7 bases left in between. Germline CDR1 reads LNHDA; CDR2 reads SQIVND (reference sequence). Using reference TRBV19 and TRBJ1-5 for the parts outside the CDR3, the full variable domain is DGGITQSPKYLFRKEGQNVTLSCEQNLNHDAMYWYRQDPGQGLRLIYYSQIVNDFQKGDIAEGYSVSREKKESFPLTVTSAQKNPTAFYLCASTHYSNQPQHFGDGTRLSIL.

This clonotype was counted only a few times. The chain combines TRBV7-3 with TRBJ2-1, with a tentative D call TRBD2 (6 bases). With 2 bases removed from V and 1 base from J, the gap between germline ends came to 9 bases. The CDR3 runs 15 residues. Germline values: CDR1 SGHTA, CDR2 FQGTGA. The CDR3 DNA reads TGTGCCAGCAGCTTATCCCGGGGGTCCTACAATGAGCAGTTCTTC. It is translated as CASSLSRGSYNEQFF.

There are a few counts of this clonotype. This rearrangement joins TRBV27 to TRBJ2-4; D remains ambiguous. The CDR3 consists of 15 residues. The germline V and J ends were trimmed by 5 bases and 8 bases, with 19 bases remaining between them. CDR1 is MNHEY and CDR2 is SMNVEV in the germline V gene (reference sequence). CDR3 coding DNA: TGTGCCAGCAGTCCTAGGGCGGCGAGGCTGGACATTCAGTACTTC. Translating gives CASSPRAARLDIQYF.